This is a list of T cell receptor beta chains from one sample in a study of vaccination and CD4 T cells after COVID-19. TCRdb analysed the PCR reads with MiXCR anew, one entry per CDR3 protein. The data contain just under 20,000 distinct CDR3 sequences, around 45% of them singletons. Antigens for these TCRs are unknown. Sequences were derived from CD4+ T cells from blood, cultured in vitro, sampled before SARS-CoV-2 vaccination. These receptors originate from a human donor who had recovered from COVID-19. Both conserved end residues are part of each CDR3. A D gene is named only where the DNA matches it firmly. For some rows the clone size is stated as once, few or many, or as a class when expanded; others skip it.

. . TRBJ1-1 TRBV6-2/TRBV6-3 TGTGCCAGCAGTAAAAGGGGCGAGGCCGCTTTCTTT CASSKRGEAAFF
. . TRBJ1-6 TRBV6-5 TGTGCCAGCAGTTACACACGGAGTACCTCCTATAATTCACCCCTCCACTTT CASSYTRSTSYNSPLHF
TRBD2 . TRBJ2-3 TRBV12-3/TRBV12-4 TGTGCCAGCAGTCCTATGACTAGCGGTCCCACAGATACGCAGTATTTT CASSPMTSGPTDTQYF
TRBD1 . TRBJ2-3 TRBV20-1 TGCAGTGCTAGAGCATTGGGTCCCGGGACAGGGCGCACAGATACGCAGTATTTT CSARALGPGTGRTDTQYF
TRBD1 . TRBJ1-6 TRBV11-3 TGTGCCAGCAGCTTAGGCCTCCCGGGACTAGCAGGGGGCGATTCACCCCTCCACTTT CASSLGLPGLAGGDSPLHF
. medium-sized TRBJ1-6 TRBV15 TGTGCCACCAGCCTCGGACAGAATAATTCACCCCTCCACTTT CATSLGQNNSPLHF
. . TRBJ2-1 TRBV2 TGTGCCAGCAGCGGTGTTGAGCAGTTCTTC CASSGVEQFF
. few TRBJ1-6 TRBV2 TGTGCCAGCACCAAAACGGAGGGTCGGGGTAATTCACCCCTCCACTTT CASTKTEGRGNSPLHF
TRBD1 . TRBJ1-1 TRBV6-5 TGTGCCAGCAGCTACGGGACAGGGGTGAACACTGAAGCTTTCTTT CASSYGTGVNTEAFF
TRBD1 few TRBJ1-2 TRBV27 TGTGCCAGCAGAAAGTTTACAGGGGGGCGAGATGGCTACACCTTC CASRKFTGGRDGYTF
TRBD1 . TRBJ2-3 TRBV6-1 TGTGCCAGCAAGACAGGGGGCGGGGATACGCAGTATTTT CASKTGGGDTQYF
. few TRBJ1-1 TRBV6-2/TRBV6-3 TGTGCCAGCAGGGAGAAAGGAACTGAAGCTTTCTTT CASREKGTEAFF
. . TRBJ1-6 TRBV7-9 TGTGCCAGCAGCTCGGGGTCGGTAGGACCGATTTCACCCCTCCACTTT CASSSGSVGPISPLHF
. few TRBJ1-6 TRBV7-2 TGTGCCAGCAGCTTCCTTAGGCCGGGCGAAAATAATTCACCCCTCCACTTT CASSFLRPGENNSPLHF
. . TRBJ1-3 TRBV7-9 TGTGCCAGCAGCTTAGCCAGCCCTGGAAACACCATATATTTT CASSLASPGNTIYF
. . TRBJ1-1 TRBV30 TGTGCCTGGAGTTTCCGGGGCGAAGCTTTCTTT CAWSFRGEAFF
. . TRBJ1-3 TRBV6-5 TGTGCCAGCAGTTACGTCGAAGGTGGGGGCGGAACTCTCTCTGGAAACACCATATATTTT CASSYVEGGGGTLSGNTIYF
TRBD1 few TRBJ1-6 TRBV20-1 TGCAGTGCTCTGGGACAGGGCGGTTCACCCCTCCACTTT CSALGQGGSPLHF
. once TRBJ2-7 TRBV20-1 TGCAGTGCCAAAACAGGGTTTTACGAGCAGTACTTC CSAKTGFYEQYF
. few TRBJ2-5 TRBV11-3 TGTGCCAGCAGCTTAGGAGGGACTCAGGAGACCCAGTACTTC CASSLGGTQETQYF
. . TRBJ2-2 TRBV7-8 TGTGCCAGCAGCTTAGCGCGTTTCGACACCGGGGAGCTGTTTTTT CASSLARFDTGELFF
. . TRBJ2-7 TRBV6-1 TGTGCCAGCACCTCTACAGCCTACGAGCAGTACTTC CASTSTAYEQYF
. . TRBJ1-5 TRBV19 TGTGCCAGTAGTCCCCTTGAGAGGGAGGAAAATCAGCCCCAGCATTTT CASSPLEREENQPQHF
. once TRBJ2-7 TRBV20-1 TGCAGTGCTAGAAACTGGGGACTTCGCTACGAGCAGTACTTC CSARNWGLRYEQYF
. . TRBJ1-3 TRBV4-2 TGTGCCAGCAGACCCGGACGCGACTCTGGAAACACCATATATTTT CASRPGRDSGNTIYF
. once TRBJ2-7 TRBV7-2 TGTGCCAGCAGCTTAGTTGGAGGGGTGTCCGGCGAGCAGTACTTC CASSLVGGVSGEQYF
. . TRBJ2-7 TRBV25-1 TGTGCCAGCAGTGCCCACGGGACGGGTCCGGGATACGAGCAGTACTTC CASSAHGTGPGYEQYF
TRBD1 few TRBJ1-5 TRBV27 TGTGCCAGCAGGAGGGCAGGGGGTAAGGATCAGCCCCAGCATTTT CASRRAGGKDQPQHF
TRBD1 . TRBJ2-5 TRBV28 TGTGCCAGCACCCCCTCTCTCCCGGGACAGCAAGAGACCCAGTACTTC CASTPSLPGQQETQYF
. . TRBJ2-3 TRBV6-1 TGTGCCAGCAGTGACCCAACAGATACGCAGTATTTT CASSDPTDTQYF
. . TRBJ1-1 TRBV24-1 TGTGCCACCAGTGATCCGCAGGGTCCTGAAGCTTTCTTT CATSDPQGPEAFF
. few TRBJ1-2 TRBV7-9 TGTGCCAGCAGCTCCAACAGGTTCCCTAGGGGCTACACCTTC CASSSNRFPRGYTF
TRBD1 . TRBJ1-2 TRBV28 TGTGCCAGCAGTTTATACCGGACAGGCCATGGCTACACCTTC CASSLYRTGHGYTF
. . TRBJ1-1 TRBV20-1 TGCAGTGCCGGGCCCCCTGGGCCGCGTACTGAAGCTTTCTTT CSAGPPGPRTEAFF
. few TRBJ1-1 TRBV7-8 TGTGCCAGCAGCTTATTATTAGGAACTGAAGCTTTCTTT CASSLLLGTEAFF
. . TRBJ2-7 TRBV6-1 TGTGCCAGCAGCATGGGTTCGGGCGAGCAGTACTTC CASSMGSGEQYF
TRBD2 . TRBJ2-5 TRBV20-1 TGCAGTGGCAAACTAGCGGGAGGGTTTTGGGAGACCCAGTACTTC CSGKLAGGFWETQYF
. . TRBJ1-6 TRBV7-6 TGTGCCAGCAGCTTACAGCCATTCCCAGGTGGCGTTCTTCGTAATTCACCCCTCCACTTT CASSLQPFPGGVLRNSPLHF
. once TRBJ1-2 TRBV7-8 TGTGCCAGCAGCCCGACCCAGGGAATTGGCGGCTACACCTTC CASSPTQGIGGYTF
. few TRBJ1-5 TRBV6-2/TRBV6-3 TGTGCCAGCGGGGACTCAGGGTACCAGCCCCAGCATTTT CASGDSGYQPQHF
. medium-sized TRBJ1-2 TRBV4-2 TGTGCCAGCAGCCCGGACAGTCGGGGCTACACCTTC CASSPDSRGYTF
. few TRBJ1-1 TRBV6-1 TGTGCCAGCAGTGGGACATACACTGAAGCTTTCTTT CASSGTYTEAFF
TRBD2 . TRBJ2-1 TRBV4-2 TGTGCCAGCAGCCAATCGACTAGCGGGGGGGTTCCTCGTCAGAGTGAGCAGTTCTTC CASSQSTSGGVPRQSEQFF
. . TRBJ2-7 TRBV7-8 TGTGCCACCACGGGACCGGACTACGAGCAGTACTTC CATTGPDYEQYF
. . TRBJ1-2 TRBV7-2 TGTGCCAGCAGACCGACAGCTAACTATGGCTACACCTTC CASRPTANYGYTF
. once TRBJ2-6 TRBV7-2 TGTGCCAGCAGCTTAAGGTTTCGGTTGGCTGGGGCCAACGTCCTGACTTTC CASSLRFRLAGANVLTF
. . TRBJ1-2 TRBV27 TGTGCCAGCAGTGAACGGGGACTGTATGGCTACACCTTC CASSERGLYGYTF
. . TRBJ2-7 TRBV27 TGTGCCAGCAGGGCCCCGGGCAGACTGTCCTACGAGCAGTACTTC CASRAPGRLSYEQYF
. . TRBJ1-6 TRBV20-1 TGCAGTGCTAGGGTCCCGGGTGATAATTCACCCCTCCACTTT CSARVPGDNSPLHF